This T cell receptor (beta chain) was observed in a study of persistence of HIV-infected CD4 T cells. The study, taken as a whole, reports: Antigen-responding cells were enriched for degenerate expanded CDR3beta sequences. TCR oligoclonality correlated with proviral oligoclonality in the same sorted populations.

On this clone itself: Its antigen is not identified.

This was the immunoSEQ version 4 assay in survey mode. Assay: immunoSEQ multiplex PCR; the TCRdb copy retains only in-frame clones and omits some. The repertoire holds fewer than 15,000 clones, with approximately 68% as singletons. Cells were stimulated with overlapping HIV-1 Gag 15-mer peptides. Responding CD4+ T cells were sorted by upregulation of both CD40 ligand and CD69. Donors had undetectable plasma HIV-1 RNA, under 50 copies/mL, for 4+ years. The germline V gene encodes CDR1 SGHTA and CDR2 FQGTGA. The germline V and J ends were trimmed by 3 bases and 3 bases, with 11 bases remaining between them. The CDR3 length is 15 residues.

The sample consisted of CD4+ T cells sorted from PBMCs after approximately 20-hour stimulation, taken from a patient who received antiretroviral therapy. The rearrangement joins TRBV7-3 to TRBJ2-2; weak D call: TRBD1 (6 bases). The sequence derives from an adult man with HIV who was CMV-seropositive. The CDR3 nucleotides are TGTGCCAGCAGCTTGGCGACAGGATACACCGGGGAGCTGTTTTTT. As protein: CASSLATGYTGELFF.